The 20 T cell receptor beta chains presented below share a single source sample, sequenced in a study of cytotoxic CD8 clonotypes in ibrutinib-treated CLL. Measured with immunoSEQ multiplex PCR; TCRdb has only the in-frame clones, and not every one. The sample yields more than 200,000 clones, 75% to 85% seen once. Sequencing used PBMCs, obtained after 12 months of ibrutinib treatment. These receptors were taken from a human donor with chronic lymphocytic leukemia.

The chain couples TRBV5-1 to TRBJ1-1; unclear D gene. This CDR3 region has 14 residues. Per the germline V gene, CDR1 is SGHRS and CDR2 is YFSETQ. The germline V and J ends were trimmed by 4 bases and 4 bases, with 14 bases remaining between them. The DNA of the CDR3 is TGCGCCAGCAGCCCAGAAACTTCCTCCACTGAAGCTTTCTTT. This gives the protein CASSPETSSTEAFF.

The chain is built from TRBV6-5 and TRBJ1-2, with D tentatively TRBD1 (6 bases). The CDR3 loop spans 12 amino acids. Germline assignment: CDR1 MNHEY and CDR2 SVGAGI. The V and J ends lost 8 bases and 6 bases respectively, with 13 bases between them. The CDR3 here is CASYRVGNGYTF. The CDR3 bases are TGTGCCAGCTACAGGGTGGGGAATGGCTACACCTTC.

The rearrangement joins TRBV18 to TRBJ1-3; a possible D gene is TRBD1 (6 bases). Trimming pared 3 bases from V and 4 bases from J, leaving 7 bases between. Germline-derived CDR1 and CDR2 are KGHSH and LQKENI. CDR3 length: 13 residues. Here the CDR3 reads CASSPGQGNTIYF. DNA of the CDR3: TGTGCCAGCTCACCGGGACAAGGAAACACCATATATTTT.

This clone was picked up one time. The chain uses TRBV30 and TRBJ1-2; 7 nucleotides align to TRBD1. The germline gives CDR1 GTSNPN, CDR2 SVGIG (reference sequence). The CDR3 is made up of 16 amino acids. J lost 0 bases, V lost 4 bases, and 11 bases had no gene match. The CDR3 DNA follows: TGTGCCTGGATTGGGGGTGCGGGACAGACTAACTATGGCTACACCTTC. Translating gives CAWIGGAGQTNYGYTF.

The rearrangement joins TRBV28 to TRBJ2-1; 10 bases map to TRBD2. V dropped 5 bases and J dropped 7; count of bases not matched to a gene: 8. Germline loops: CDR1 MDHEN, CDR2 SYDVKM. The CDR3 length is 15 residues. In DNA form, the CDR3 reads TGTGCCAGCAGTCCGGCAGCGGGAGGGCCGAATGAGCAGTTCTTC. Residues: CASSPAAGGPNEQFF.

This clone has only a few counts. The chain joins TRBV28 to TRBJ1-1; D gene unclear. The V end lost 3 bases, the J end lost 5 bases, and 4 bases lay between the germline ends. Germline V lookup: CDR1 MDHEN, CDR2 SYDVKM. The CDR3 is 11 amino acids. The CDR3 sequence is CASSFRTEAFF. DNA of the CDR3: TGTGCCAGCAGTTTCAGGACTGAAGCTTTCTTT.

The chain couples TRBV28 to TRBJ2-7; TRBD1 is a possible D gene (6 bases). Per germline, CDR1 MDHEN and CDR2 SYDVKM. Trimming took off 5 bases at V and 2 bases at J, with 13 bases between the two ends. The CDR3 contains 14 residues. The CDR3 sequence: CASSQQGRPYEQYF. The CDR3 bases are TGTGCCAGCAGTCAACAGGGTCGTCCCTACGAGCAGTACTTC.

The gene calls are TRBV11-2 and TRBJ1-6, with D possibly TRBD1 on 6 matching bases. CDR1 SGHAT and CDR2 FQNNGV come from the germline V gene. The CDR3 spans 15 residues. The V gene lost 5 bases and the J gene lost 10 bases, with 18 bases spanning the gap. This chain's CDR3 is CASSPRWGGGSPLHF. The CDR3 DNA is TGTGCCAGCAGCCCGCGTTGGGGAGGGGGATCACCCCTCCACTTT.

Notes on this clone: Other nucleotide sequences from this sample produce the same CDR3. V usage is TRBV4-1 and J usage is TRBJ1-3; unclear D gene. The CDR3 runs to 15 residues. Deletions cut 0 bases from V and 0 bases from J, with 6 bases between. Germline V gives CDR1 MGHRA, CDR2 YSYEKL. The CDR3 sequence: CASSQDRGSGNTIYF. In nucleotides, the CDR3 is TGCGCCAGCAGCCAAGACCGGGGCTCTGGAAACACCATATATTTT.

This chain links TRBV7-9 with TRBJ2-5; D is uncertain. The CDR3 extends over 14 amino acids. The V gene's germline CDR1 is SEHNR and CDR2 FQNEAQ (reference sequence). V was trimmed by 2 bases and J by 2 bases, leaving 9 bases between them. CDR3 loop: CASSLPDKQETQYF. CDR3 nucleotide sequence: TGTGCCAGCAGCTTACCAGACAAGCAAGAGACCCAGTACTTC.

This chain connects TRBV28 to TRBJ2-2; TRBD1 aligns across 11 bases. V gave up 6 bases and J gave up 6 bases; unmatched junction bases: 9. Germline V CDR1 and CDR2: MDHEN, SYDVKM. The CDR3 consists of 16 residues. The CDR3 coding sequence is TGTGCCAGCAGACTCCCTTGGACAGGGGGCTCCGGGGAGCTGTTTTTT. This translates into CASRLPWTGGSGELFF.

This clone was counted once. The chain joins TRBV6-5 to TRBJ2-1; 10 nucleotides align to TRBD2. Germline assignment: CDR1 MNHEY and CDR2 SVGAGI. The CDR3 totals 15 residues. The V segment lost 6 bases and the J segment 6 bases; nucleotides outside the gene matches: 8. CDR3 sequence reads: CASSRSGGVFNEQFF. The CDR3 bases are TGTGCCAGCAGCAGAAGCGGGGGGGTGTTCAATGAGCAGTTCTTC.

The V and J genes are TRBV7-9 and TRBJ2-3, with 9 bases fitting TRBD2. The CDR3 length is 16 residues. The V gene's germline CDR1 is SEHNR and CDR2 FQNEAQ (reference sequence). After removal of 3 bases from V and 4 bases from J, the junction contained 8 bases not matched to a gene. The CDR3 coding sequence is TGTGCCAGCAGCTTCGCCGGCGGGAGGGTAGCAGATACGCAGTATTTT. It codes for CASSFAGGRVADTQYF.

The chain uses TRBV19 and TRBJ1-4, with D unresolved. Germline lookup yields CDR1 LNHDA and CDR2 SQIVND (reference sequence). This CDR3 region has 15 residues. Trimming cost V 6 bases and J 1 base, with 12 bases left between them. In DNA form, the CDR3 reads TGTGCCAGTAGATCAGGACGGAGAACTAATGAAAAACTGTTTTTT. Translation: CASRSGRRTNEKLFF.

CDR3 bases: TGTGCCAGTAGTATCGGGGGGGCCGCAGATACGCAGTATTTT. It specifies CASSIGGAADTQYF. The chain links TRBV19 to TRBJ2-3; 8 bases fit TRBD2. Germline CDR1 LNHDA, CDR2 SQIVND (reference sequence). V was pared by 3 bases and J by 4 bases, with 3 bases of the junction left unmatched. CDR3 length equals 14 residues.

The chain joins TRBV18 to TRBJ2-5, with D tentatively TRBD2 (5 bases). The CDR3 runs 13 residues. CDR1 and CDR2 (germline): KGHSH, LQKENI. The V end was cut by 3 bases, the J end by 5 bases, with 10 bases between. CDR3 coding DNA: TGTGCCAGCTCACCGAGGGAGTTGGAGACCCAGTACTTC. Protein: CASSPRELETQYF.

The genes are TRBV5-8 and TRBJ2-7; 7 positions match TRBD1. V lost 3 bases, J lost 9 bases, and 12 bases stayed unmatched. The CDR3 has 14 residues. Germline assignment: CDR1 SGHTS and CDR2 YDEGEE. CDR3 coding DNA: TGTGCCAGCAGCTCGGGACAGCTAGTTTTCGGGCAGTACTTC. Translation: CASSSGQLVFGQYF.

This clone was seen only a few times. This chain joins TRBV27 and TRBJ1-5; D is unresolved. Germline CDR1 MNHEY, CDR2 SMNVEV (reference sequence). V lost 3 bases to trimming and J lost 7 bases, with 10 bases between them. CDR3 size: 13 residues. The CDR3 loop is CASSFGKFQPQHF. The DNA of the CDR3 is TGTGCCAGCAGTTTCGGAAAGTTCCAGCCCCAGCATTTT.

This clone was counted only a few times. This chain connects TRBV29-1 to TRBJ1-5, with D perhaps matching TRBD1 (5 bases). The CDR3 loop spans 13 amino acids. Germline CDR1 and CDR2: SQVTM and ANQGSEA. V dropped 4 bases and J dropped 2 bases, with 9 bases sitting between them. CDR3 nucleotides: TGCAGCGTTGGGAAACAGGGCAATCAGCCCCAGCATTTT. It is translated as CSVGKQGNQPQHF.

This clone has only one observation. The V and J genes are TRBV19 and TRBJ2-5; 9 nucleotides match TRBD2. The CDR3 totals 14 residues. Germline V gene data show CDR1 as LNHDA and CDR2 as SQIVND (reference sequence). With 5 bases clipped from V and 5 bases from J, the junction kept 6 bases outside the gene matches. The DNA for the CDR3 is TGTGCCAGTAGTTTCCAGCGGGGGGCGGAGACCCAGTACTTC. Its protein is CASSFQRGAETQYF.